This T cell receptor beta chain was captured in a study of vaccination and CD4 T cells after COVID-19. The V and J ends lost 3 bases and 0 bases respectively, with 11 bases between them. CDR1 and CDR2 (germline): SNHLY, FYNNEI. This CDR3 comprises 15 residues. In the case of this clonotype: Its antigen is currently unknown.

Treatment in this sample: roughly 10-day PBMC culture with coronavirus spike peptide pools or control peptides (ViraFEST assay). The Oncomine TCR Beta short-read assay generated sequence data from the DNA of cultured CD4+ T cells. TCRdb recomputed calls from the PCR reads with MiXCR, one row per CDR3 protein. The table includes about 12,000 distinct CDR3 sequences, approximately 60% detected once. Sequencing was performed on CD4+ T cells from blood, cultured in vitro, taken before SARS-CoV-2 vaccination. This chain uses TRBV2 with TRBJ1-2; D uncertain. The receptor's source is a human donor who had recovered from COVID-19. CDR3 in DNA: TGTGCCAGCAGTGAGCGCAGCAAGGCTAACTATGGCTACACCTTC. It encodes CASSERSKANYGYTF.